Presented here are 21 T cell receptor beta chains from one specimen sequenced in a study of T cell responses to AZD1222 COVID-19 vaccine. TCRdb's copy holds only in-frame clones and misses some; the assay was immunoSEQ multiplex PCR. The data contain some 130,000 clones, nearly 90% of them singletons. Sample: peripheral blood, taken 28 days after the second AZD1222 dose. The receptors derive from an adult who received the AZD1222 COVID-19 vaccine.

The genes are TRBV27 and TRBJ2-7; TRBD2 matches 7 bases. Germline CDR1 MNHEY, CDR2 SMNVEV (reference sequence). J gave up 3 bases and V 5 bases, and 7 bases lay outside the gene matches. The CDR3 covers 14 residues. The DNA of the CDR3 is TGTGCCAGCAGTCCCATGGGGGGGGTCTACGAGCAGTACTTC. Translation: CASSPMGGVYEQYF.

The genes are TRBV18 and TRBJ2-2; TRBD2 is a possible D gene (5 bases). Trimming shortened V by 2 bases and J by 5 bases, and 12 bases separated the two germline ends. This CDR3 has 15 amino acids. CDR1 and CDR2 (germline): KGHSH, LQKENI. CDR3 bases: TGTGCCAGCTCACCAGGGCGGGTCGTGACCGGGGAGCTGTTTTTT. Translating gives CASSPGRVVTGELFF.

V and J are TRBV19 and TRBJ2-1; D is unclear. This CDR3 comprises 15 residues. V shed 6 bases and J shed 3 bases, with 15 bases lying between them. Germline assignment: CDR1 LNHDA and CDR2 SQIVND (reference sequence). CDR3 amino acids: CASSTEGSIYNEQFF. The CDR3 region has the DNA TGTGCCAGTAGCACAGAAGGATCGATCTACAATGAGCAGTTCTTC.

This clone was counted once. The CDR3 coding sequence is TGTGCCAGCAGTTACGGGAATCGCGGCTACACCTTC. Amino acids: CASSYGNRGYTF. V and J are TRBV6-2 or TRBV6-3 and TRBJ1-2; D not certain. Looked up from germline, CDR1 is MNHEY and CDR2 is SVGEGT. The germline V and J ends were trimmed by 2 bases and 8 bases, with 9 bases remaining between them. The CDR3 length is 12 residues.

V usage is TRBV5-4 and J usage is TRBJ1-4; D unresolved. The V and J ends lost 1 base and 2 bases respectively, with 6 bases between them. The germline CDR1 and CDR2 sequences are SGHNT and YYREEE (reference sequence). CDR3 length: 14 amino acids. CDR3 loop: CASSLPGTNEKLFF. CDR3 coding DNA: TGTGCCAGCAGCTTGCCGGGGACTAATGAAAAACTGTTTTTT.

This chain connects TRBV28 to TRBJ2-7, with D perhaps TRBD1 or TRBD2 (5 bases each). The CDR3 runs 12 residues. Trimming took off 7 bases at V and 1 base at J, with 8 bases between the two ends. Germline loops: CDR1 MDHEN, CDR2 SYDVKM. CDR3 sequence: CASNEGSYEQYF. CDR3 DNA sequence: TGTGCCAGCAACGAGGGGTCCTACGAGCAGTACTTC.

The chain employs TRBV4-2 and TRBJ2-1, with 12 bases that match TRBD2. The CDR3 length is 14 residues. Germline trimming cut 3 bases from V and 10 bases from J; bases unmatched to any gene: 4. Germline V gene lookup returns CDR1 LGHNA and CDR2 YNFKEQ. The CDR3 DNA reads TGTGCCAGCAGCCAGGGACTAGCGGGTTGGGAGCAGTTCTTC. Residues: CASSQGLAGWEQFF.

The chain joins TRBV5-1 to TRBJ1-6, with 7 bases aligning to TRBD1. The V and J ends lost 4 bases and 5 bases, in that order; junction bases with no gene match: 6. The CDR3 is 15 amino acids. CDR1 and CDR2 from the germline V gene are SGHRS and YFSETQ. CDR3 region: CASSPGTANNSPLHF. DNA of the CDR3: TGCGCCAGCAGCCCCGGGACAGCAAATAATTCACCCCTCCACTTT. The variable domain in full, with the rest retrieved from reference TRBV5-1 and TRBJ1-6, is KAGVTQTPRYLIKTRGQQVTLSCSPISGHRSVSWYQQTPGQGLQFLFEYFSETQRNKGNFPGRFSGRQFSNSRSEMNVSTLELGDSALYLCASSPGTANNSPLHFGNGTRLTVT.

The chain links TRBV11-3 to TRBJ2-1; no definite D call. V was pared by 5 bases and J by 6 bases, with 11 bases between. CDR1 and CDR2 (germline): SGHNT, YENEEA. The CDR3 runs to 13 residues. CDR3 sequence reads: CASSQNYCNEQFF. The CDR3 DNA is TGTGCCAGCAGCCAAAACTACTGCAATGAGCAGTTCTTC.

The J gene is TRBJ2-7, the V gene TRBV14; tentatively, D is TRBD2 (6 bases). V was shortened by 0 bases and J by 6 bases, with 15 bases between the two germline ends. This CDR3 is built from 15 residues. The germline gives CDR1 SGHDN, CDR2 FVKESK. Written as DNA, the CDR3 is TGTGCCAGCAGCCAAGACCTAGCGAGAGTAGGCGAGCAGTACTTC. Translating gives CASSQDLARVGEQYF. Complete variable domain (other parts from reference TRBV14 and TRBJ2-7): EAGVTQFPSHSVIEKGQTVTLRCDPISGHDNLYWYRRVMGKEIKFLLHFVKESKQDESGMPNNRFLAERTGGTYSTLKVQPAELEDSGVYFCASSQDLARVGEQYFGPGTRLTVT.

This chain uses TRBV10-2 with TRBJ1-4, with D possibly TRBD1 on 6 matching bases. The germline V gene encodes CDR1 WSHSY and CDR2 SAAADI. V was shortened by 6 bases and J by 7 bases, with 12 bases between the two germline ends. CDR3 length equals 13 residues. The CDR3 bases are TGCGCCAGCAGGACAACAGGGACTGAAAAACTGTTTTTT. Amino acid sequence: CASRTTGTEKLFF.

The chain recombines TRBV7-8 with TRBJ1-6, with 9 bases fitting TRBD1. Germline CDR1 is SGHVS and CDR2 is FQNEAQ. The CDR3 totals 15 residues. The V segment lost 1 base and the J segment 10 bases; nucleotides outside the gene matches: 5. CDR3 in DNA: TGTGCCAGCAGCTTAGGGACAGGGGTGTTGTCACCCCTCCACTTT. The encoded protein is CASSLGTGVLSPLHF.

The chain joins TRBV2 to TRBJ2-7; TRBD1 aligns across 7 bases. Losses at the gene ends were 5 bases for V and 5 bases for J; bases not matched to a gene: 3. CDR1 and CDR2 (germline): SNHLY, FYNNEI. This CDR3 is built from 12 residues. CDR3 protein: CASSYTGDEQYF. Here the CDR3 DNA reads TGTGCCAGCAGTTACACAGGGGACGAGCAGTACTTC. Variable domain in full (rest from reference TRBV2 and TRBJ2-7): EPEVTQTPSHQVTQMGQEVILRCVPISNHLYFYWYRQILGQKVEFLVSFYNNEISEKSEIFDDQFSVERPDGSNFTLKIRSTKLEDSAMYFCASSYTGDEQYFGPGTRLTVT.

The chain carries TRBV3-1 (or the pseudogene TRBV3-2) and TRBJ1-6; tentative D call: TRBD1 (5 bases). Trimming stripped 7 bases from V and 5 bases from J, with 15 bases between. Germline V lookup: CDR1 LGHDT, CDR2 YNNKEL (reference sequence). The length of the CDR3 is 15 residues. The CDR3 is CASTRGLTDNSPLHF. CDR3 in DNA: TGTGCCAGCACCAGAGGGTTGACAGATAATTCACCCCTCCACTTT.

This chain links TRBV5-1 with TRBJ2-1; 8 bases match TRBD1. After removal of 4 bases from V and 4 bases from J, the junction contained 10 bases not matched to a gene. This CDR3 is 16 amino acids long. Germline CDR1 and CDR2: SGHRS and YFSETQ. The CDR3, as DNA: TGCGCCAGCAGCGCGGAGGGTTGGGACAGGTACAATGAGCAGTTCTTC. Its protein is CASSAEGWDRYNEQFF.

This rearrangement joins TRBV20-1 to TRBJ2-7, with 11 nucleotides matching TRBD2. CDR3 length: 14 residues. Germline CDR1 and CDR2: DFQATT and SNEGSKA (reference sequence). J lost 4 bases, V lost 3 bases, and 5 bases had no gene match. This CDR3 is CSASRLAGWYEQYF. Written as DNA, the CDR3 is TGCAGTGCTAGTAGACTAGCGGGATGGTACGAGCAGTACTTC.

The table lists this clone with a count of one. J is TRBJ2-3 and V is TRBV29-1; D is possibly TRBD2 (7 bases). Trimming left V 1 base short and J 1 base short, with 15 bases between. The CDR3 runs to 16 residues. Germline V gene sequence: CDR1 SQVTM, CDR2 ANQGSEA. The CDR3 region is CSVEGGGASGTDTQYF. The CDR3 bases are TGCAGCGTTGAAGGAGGGGGGGCTAGTGGCACAGATACGCAGTATTTT.

The chain recombines TRBV6-5 with TRBJ2-1, with 9 bases aligning to TRBD2. This CDR3 is 15 amino acids long. Germline CDR1 MNHEY, CDR2 SVGAGI. Trimming took 7 bases from V and 7 from J; bases not matched to a gene: 11. The CDR3: CASIGLAGKGNEQFF. The CDR3 DNA reads TGTGCCAGCATCGGTCTAGCGGGGAAGGGGAATGAGCAGTTCTTC.

This clone was detected only a few times. The chain joins TRBV11-3 to TRBJ2-3, with D tentatively TRBD2 (6 bases). From germline, CDR1 is SGHNT and CDR2 YENEEA. V lost 1 base and J 2 bases, leaving 7 bases between the germline ends. This CDR3 has 14 residues. This CDR3 is CASSLGGNTDTQYF. The DNA for the CDR3 is TGTGCCAGCAGCTTAGGCGGGAACACAGATACGCAGTATTTT. Drawing the rest from reference TRBV11-3 and TRBJ2-3, the complete variable domain is EAGVVQSPRYKIIEKKQPVAFWCNPISGHNTLYWYLQNLGQGPELLIRYENEEAVDDSQLPKDRFSAERLKGVDSTLKIQPAELGDSAVYLCASSLGGNTDTQYFGPGTRLTVL.

The rearrangement joins TRBV7-3 to TRBJ2-1; a weak D match, TRBD1 (5 bases). The germline V gene encodes CDR1 SGHTA and CDR2 FQGTGA. The CDR3 sequence is 15 residues long. V was trimmed by 6 bases and J by 4 bases, leaving 16 bases between them. In nucleotides, the CDR3 is TGTGCCAGCAGTGGCCGTGGGGCCCAATACAATGAGCAGTTCTTC. Translated: CASSGRGAQYNEQFF.

In this sample, this clone turned up many times. The chain is built from TRBV14 and TRBJ1-3, with no clear D. The ends were cut back, 5 bases at V and 0 bases at J, with 14 bases in the middle. CDR1 is SGHDN, CDR2 FVKESK, per germline. The CDR3 covers 16 residues. The CDR3 spells CASSLTRRFSGNTIYF. CDR3 DNA: TGTGCCAGCAGCTTGACACGGAGATTCTCTGGAAACACCATATATTTT.